This T cell receptor (beta chain) was identified during a study of technical replicates of blood from four donors. The data were produced by immunoSEQ multiplex PCR, yet TCRdb's version contains in-frame clones alone and is incomplete. Among around 100,000 clones listed, about 95% were seen once. Germline V gene lookup returns CDR1 SQVTM and CDR2 ANQGSEA. This CDR3 spans 10 amino acids. This clone was detected a few times. The material sequenced was T cells isolated from PBMCs. This rearrangement joins TRBV29-1 to TRBJ1-1, with D possibly TRBD1 on 5 matching bases. The clonotype was recovered from a human donor in good health. Here the CDR3 DNA reads TGCAGGGTTACAGGTACTGAAGCTTTCTTT. Translation: CRVTGTEAFF.